This paragraph reports one T cell receptor beta chain. Antigen: not known. PCR amplification relied on 60 Vbeta primers (plus 13 Jbeta primers). Clones were sequenced by immunoSEQ multiplex PCR, and TCRdb holds only the in-frame ones, with some missing. The sample yields about 110,000 clones, over 70% seen once. This record comes from a study of cytomegalovirus exposure and HLA in healthy donors. Study-level information: In an earlier analysis, some 110 million unique TCR beta sequences were found from some 200 million T cells.

Germline CDR1 SGHTA, CDR2 FQGNSA. The CDR3 consists of 14 residues. Trimming took 1 base from V and 3 from J, leaving 8 bases between them. Donors in the study were healthy people who gave bone marrow. Study-level results: Among TCR beta chains, those listed as cytomegalovirus-associated numbered about 150. When analyzed later, a missense DCLRE1C variant was found to be linked to TCR beta V- and J-gene trimming.

The rearrangement joins TRBV7-2 to TRBJ2-3, with D unclear. The TCR sequence derives from a man aged 25-40 years in good health and CMV-seronegative. Sample: PBMCs. CDR3 residues: CASSLGEATDTQYF. CDR3 sequence (DNA): TGTGCCAGCAGCTTAGGCGAAGCTACAGATACGCAGTATTTT.